This TCR beta chain was sequenced in a study of cytomegalovirus exposure and HLA in healthy donors. Study conclusions and caveats: Among the CMV-associated chains, a few were confirmed in vitro as specific for CMV antigens. In a later analysis, DRB1 alleles had the most associated TCRs; HLA-C alleles the fewest.

This clone has only a few counts. What it binds is not known. The junction had 5 bases not matched to a gene; V was cut back by 1 base and J by 3 bases. Per germline, CDR1 MGHRA and CDR2 YSYEKL. CDR3 size: 16 residues. The PCR ran on 60 Vbeta and 13 Jbeta primers. The repertoire was sequenced with immunoSEQ multiplex PCR; TCRdb's copy has only in-frame clones and lacks some. This table has under 80,000 clones, 65% to 70% appearing once. This sequence originates from a woman in her twenties or thirties in good health and CMV-seronegative. J is TRBJ2-1 and V is TRBV4-1, with 8 bases aligning to TRBD2. The sequencing sample was made of PBMCs. CDR3 protein: CASSQVLSGDYNEQFF. DNA for the CDR3: TGCGCCAGCAGCCAAGTCCTTAGCGGGGACTACAATGAGCAGTTCTTC.